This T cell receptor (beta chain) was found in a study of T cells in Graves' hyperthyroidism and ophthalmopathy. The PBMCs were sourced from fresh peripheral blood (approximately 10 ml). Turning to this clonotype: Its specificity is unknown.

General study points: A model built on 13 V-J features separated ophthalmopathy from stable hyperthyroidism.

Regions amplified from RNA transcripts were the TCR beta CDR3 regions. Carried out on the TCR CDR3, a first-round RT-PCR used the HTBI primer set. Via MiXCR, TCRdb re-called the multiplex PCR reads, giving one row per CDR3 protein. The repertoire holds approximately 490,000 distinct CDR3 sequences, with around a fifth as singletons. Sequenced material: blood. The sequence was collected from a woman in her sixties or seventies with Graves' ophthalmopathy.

The CDR3 DNA follows: TGTGCCAGCGGCACGGCGTTCCGGGACAGAAATTACGAGCAGTACTTC. Protein: CASGTAFRDRNYEQYF. This sequence joins TRBV11-2 and TRBJ2-7; the match to TRBD1 covers 7 bases. The germline CDR1 and CDR2 sequences are SGHAT and FQNNGV. Trimming removed 8 bases from V and 4 bases from J; junction bases left unmatched: 17. This CDR3 has 16 residues. Looking up the rest from reference TRBV11-2 and TRBJ2-7 gives the full variable domain: EAGVAQSPRYKIIEKRQSVAFWCNPISGHATLYWYQQILGQGPKLLIQFQNNGVVDDSQLPKDRFSAERLKGVDSTLKIQPAKLEDSAVYLCASGTAFRDRNYEQYFGPGTRLTVT.